This TCR beta chain was captured in a study of blood T cell repertoires in COVID-19. At the level of the study: The origin of the acute and convalescent COVID-19 samples was the United States, Italy and Spain.

This table comes from immunoSEQ multiplex PCR, and its TCRdb copy is limited to in-frame clones, with some not included. The sample has 150,000 to 200,000 clones, about 86% seen once; the top ten hold roughly 8%. Germline CDR1 SGHKS, CDR2 YYEKEE (reference sequence). The CDR3 sequence is 14 residues long. Comments on this clone: Germline is not matched at one junction end, which may reflect a read error.

This TCR was recovered from a man aged 60-69 years with acute or convalescent COVID-19. The chain employs TRBV5-5 and TRBJ1-5, with 7 positions matching TRBD1. The sample consisted of peripheral blood. The CDR3 DNA reads as TGTGCCAGCAGCCTGGTAGGGGGCAACCAGCCCCAGCATTTT. Protein sequence: CASSLVGGNQPQHF.